Following are 14 T cell receptor beta chains from one sample sequenced in a study of T and B cells in COVID-19 patients. Multiplex PCR with BIOMED2 TRB-A/B primer pools amplified TRB rearrangements. TCRdb reanalysed the multiplex PCR reads using MiXCR and keeps one entry per CDR3 protein. The table has fewer than 8,500 distinct CDR3 sequences, around 29% seen once. Each TRB amplification used roughly 230-550 ng of genomic DNA from blood. Sample: blood. All receptors derive from a human donor with active COVID-19.

This clonotype is medium-sized within its sample. The V gene is TRBV15, the J gene TRBJ2-3, with 15 bases aligning to TRBD2. The CDR3 runs to 18 residues. Germline lookup yields CDR1 LNHNV and CDR2 YYDKDF (reference sequence). The junction had 9 bases not matched to a gene; V was cut back by 5 bases and J by 3 bases. The CDR3 coding sequence is TGTGCCACCAGCGGACTAGCGGGGGGGCTTGTTCGAACAGATACGCAGTATTTT. This encodes CATSGLAGGLVRTDTQYF.

This clonotype is classed as medium-sized. This rearrangement joins TRBV19 to TRBJ2-5; D call uncertain. Trimming pared 0 bases from V and 2 bases from J, leaving 10 bases between. Germline V CDR1 and CDR2: LNHDA, SQIVND (reference sequence). The CDR3 sequence is 15 residues long. CDR3 amino acids: CASSIDLWNQETQYF. CDR3 in DNA: TGTGCCAGTAGTATAGATCTCTGGAATCAAGAGACCCAGTACTTC.

This clonotype is categorized as medium-sized. The gene calls are TRBV29-1 and TRBJ2-1; D may match TRBD1 or TRBD2 (7 bases each). V lost 2 bases and J lost 10, with 15 bases in between. This CDR3 is built from 13 residues. Germline V gene lookup returns CDR1 SQVTM and CDR2 ANQGSEA. CDR3 DNA sequence: TGCAGCGTTGAAAGGGAGGGGGCTGGGGAGCAGTTCTTC. Encoded protein: CSVEREGAGEQFF.

This chain connects TRBV10-3 to TRBJ1-1; possible D gene TRBD1, 5 bases. Trimming pared 11 bases from V and 1 base from J, leaving 23 bases between. This CDR3 comprises 16 residues. Germline V gene sequence: CDR1 ENHRY, CDR2 SYGVKD. CDR3 DNA: TGTGCCGCACGACCGACGTGGGGACCGAGGAACACTGAAGCTTTCTTT. It encodes CAARPTWGPRNTEAFF.

This clonotype is medium-sized in the sample. This chain joins TRBV6-1 and TRBJ1-6; D is unresolved. In germline, CDR1 is MNHNS, CDR2 SASEGT. The CDR3 is made up of 13 amino acids. Deletions cut 1 base from V and 9 bases from J, with 7 bases between. The CDR3 DNA reads TGTGCCAGCAGTGAAGAGGTTATTTCACCCCTCCACTTT. Protein product: CASSEEVISPLHF.

In this sample, this clonotype turned up a few times. The V and J genes are TRBV4-3 and TRBJ2-1; D is ambiguous. The V end lost 0 bases, the J end lost 10 bases, and 16 bases lay between the germline ends. This CDR3 has 15 amino acids. Germline V lookup: CDR1 LGHNA, CDR2 YSLEER. Here the CDR3 reads CASSQDTYSAREQFF. DNA for the CDR3: TGCGCCAGCAGCCAAGATACCTACTCGGCGAGGGAGCAGTTCTTC.

This clonotype was seen a few times. The genes are TRBV20-1 and TRBJ2-7; 7 nucleotides align to TRBD2. The V segment lost 2 bases and the J segment 2 bases; nucleotides outside the gene matches: 9. CDR1 and CDR2 from the germline V gene are DFQATT and SNEGSKA (reference sequence). This CDR3 contains 15 residues. CDR3 sequence: CSARTRAGPPYEQYF. The CDR3 coding sequence is TGCAGTGCTAGAACCAGAGCGGGGCCCCCCTACGAGCAGTACTTC.

This clonotype was seen more than once but under ten times. This chain connects TRBV6-4 to TRBJ2-3; 10 bases align to TRBD1. V lost 2 bases to trimming and J lost 1 base; unmatched junction nucleotides: 0. CDR3 size: 15 residues. Germline CDR1 is MRHNA and CDR2 is SNTAGT. CDR3 in amino acids: CASSDGTGGTDTQYF. In nucleotides, the CDR3 is TGTGCCAGCAGTGACGGGACAGGGGGCACAGATACGCAGTATTTT.

The J gene is TRBJ2-1, the V gene TRBV27; 13 positions agree with TRBD2. The germline CDR1 and CDR2 sequences are MNHEY and SMNVEV (reference sequence). There are 19 residues in the CDR3. V was clipped by 5 bases and J by 0 bases; unmatched bases: 10. This CDR3 is CASSPKTSGGSSSYNEQFF. As DNA, the CDR3 is TGTGCCAGCAGTCCAAAGACTAGCGGGGGGTCGAGCTCCTACAATGAGCAGTTCTTC.

Relative to its sample, this clonotype is medium-sized. The chain is built from TRBV5-5 and TRBJ2-7; D remains unclear. The length of the CDR3 is 12 residues. V was clipped by 5 bases and J by 4 bases, with 10 bases between them. CDR1 and CDR2 from the germline V gene are SGHKS and YYEKEE (reference sequence). CDR3 loop: CASSLAAYEQYF. The CDR3 DNA follows: TGTGCCAGCAGTCTTGCGGCTTACGAGCAGTACTTC.

The sample holds a few counts of this clonotype. This chain links TRBV5-1 with TRBJ2-3; a possible D gene is TRBD1 (5 bases). V was shortened by 9 bases and J by 6 bases, with 8 bases between the two germline ends. The length of the CDR3 is 10 residues. Per the germline V gene, CDR1 is SGHRS and CDR2 is YFSETQ. The CDR3 spells CAIKGDTQYF. The CDR3 DNA reads TGCGCCATCAAGGGGGATACGCAGTATTTT. The full variable domain, in which reference TRBV5-1 and TRBJ2-3 provide the parts outside the CDR3, is KAGVTQTPRYLIKTRGQQVTLSCSPISGHRSVSWYQQTPGQGLQFLFEYFSETQRNKGNFPGRFSGRQFSNSRSEMNVSTLELGDSALYLCAIKGDTQYFGPGTRLTVL.

The J gene is TRBJ2-1, the V gene TRBV14, with 7 bases identical to TRBD2. Per the germline V gene, CDR1 is SGHDN and CDR2 is FVKESK. J was trimmed by 15 bases and V by 0 bases; bases with no gene match: 14. The CDR3 runs to 15 residues. CDR3 in DNA: TGTGCCAGCAGCCAAGATGGGGGGGGACGGATTAGAAGGTTCTTC. It specifies CASSQDGGGRIRRFF.

The chain has TRBV5-8 and TRBJ2-3, with D perhaps TRBD2 (6 bases). V was pared by 4 bases and J by 0 bases, with 12 bases between. Germline V gene sequence: CDR1 SGHTS, CDR2 YDEGEE. The CDR3 is 15 amino acids. The CDR3 sequence is CASSRGTASTDTQYF. Written as DNA, the CDR3 is TGTGCCAGCAGCCGCGGGACGGCTAGCACAGATACGCAGTATTTT.

In this sample, this clonotype turned up a few times. The V and J genes are TRBV6-5 and TRBJ1-1; 7 bases align to TRBD1. The CDR3 has 13 residues. After removal of 1 base from V and 7 bases from J, the junction contained 3 bases not matched to a gene. CDR1 MNHEY and CDR2 SVGAGI come from the germline V gene. CDR3 residues: CASSYLQGYEAFF. The CDR3 region has the DNA TGTGCCAGCAGTTACTTACAGGGGTATGAAGCTTTCTTT.